The 18 T cell receptor beta chains given below trace back to one sample, sequenced in a study of blood T cell repertoires in COVID-19. Only in-frame clones appear in the TCRdb table, and some are missing; sequencing was by immunoSEQ multiplex PCR. The repertoire includes over 90,000 clones, about 87% of them detected once, and 20% sits in the top ten. The material sequenced was peripheral blood. Receptor source: a human donor in a cohort sampled during active COVID-19.

The chain carries TRBV7-2 and TRBJ2-7, with D possibly TRBD2 on 5 matching bases. The CDR3 is 13 amino acids. V lost 7 bases and J 4 bases, leaving 14 bases between the germline ends. CDR1 SGHTA and CDR2 FQGNSA come from the germline V gene. The CDR3 nucleotides read TGTGCCAGCACCTTCCCCGGCGGGTACGAGCAGTACTTC. Translated: CASTFPGGYEQYF.

The chain uses TRBV19 and TRBJ1-2; D is possibly TRBD1 (6 bases). The CDR3 runs to 13 residues. CDR1 LNHDA and CDR2 SQIVND come from the germline V gene (reference sequence). Deletions cut 4 bases from V and 8 bases from J, with 14 bases between. CDR3: CASSTAGGHGYTF. The CDR3, as DNA: TGTGCCAGTAGTACCGCCGGGGGGCACGGCTACACCTTC.

The chain recombines TRBV7-8 with TRBJ2-3; TRBD2 aligns across 7 bases. CDR3 length: 16 residues. Trimming took 5 bases from V and 0 from J; bases not matched to a gene: 8. In germline, CDR1 is SGHVS, CDR2 FQNEAQ. Here the CDR3 reads CASSRLADPSTDTQYF. DNA of the CDR3: TGTGCCAGCAGCCGTCTAGCGGACCCTAGCACAGATACGCAGTATTTT.

This chain joins TRBV4-3 and TRBJ1-5; no clear D. Trimming left V 0 bases short and J 1 base short, with 7 bases between. Germline V gene sequence: CDR1 LGHNA, CDR2 YSLEER. The CDR3 runs to 15 residues. The DNA of the CDR3 is TGCGCCAGCAGCCAAGATTGGGCAAGCAATCAGCCCCAGCATTTT. Protein: CASSQDWASNQPQHF.

The V gene is TRBV18, the J gene TRBJ2-7; 7 bases are a match to TRBD2. Germline lookup yields CDR1 KGHSH and CDR2 LQKENI. After removal of 3 bases from V and 2 bases from J, the junction contained 7 bases not matched to a gene. This CDR3 contains 15 residues. This chain's CDR3 is CASSPSAGKTYEQYF. Here the CDR3 DNA reads TGTGCCAGCTCACCTTCAGCGGGGAAAACCTACGAGCAGTACTTC.

This clone has only a few counts. The rearrangement uses TRBV29-1 and TRBJ2-7; D is unclear. CDR1 is SQVTM and CDR2 is ANQGSEA in the germline V gene. The length of the CDR3 is 12 residues. Trimming removed 6 bases from V and 5 bases from J, with 14 bases in between. DNA for the CDR3: TGCAGCGTCGCCCCTGGCCCCCACGAGCAGTACTTC. Protein: CSVAPGPHEQYF.

The gene calls are TRBV11-1 and TRBJ2-7; possibly TRBD2 for D (6 bases). Between the trimmed V and J ends, which lost 5 bases and 3 bases, there was a span of 17 bases. CDR1 SGHAT and CDR2 FQDESV come from the germline V gene (reference sequence). This CDR3 is 15 amino acids long. CDR3 loop: CASSPTLVDYYEQYF. The CDR3 DNA sequence: TGTGCCAGCAGCCCAACCCTCGTGGACTACTACGAGCAGTACTTC.

This rearrangement joins TRBV7-2 to TRBJ2-5; TRBD2 might be the D (7 bases). The CDR3 has 18 amino acids. Germline V gene data show CDR1 as SGHTA and CDR2 as FQGNSA. Between the trimmed V and J ends, which lost 0 bases and 3 bases, there was a span of 20 bases. CDR3 DNA: TGTGCCAGCAGCTTAGCTCTTCTTTTAGGGGGGGGGAAAGAGACCCAGTACTTC. Translating gives CASSLALLLGGGKETQYF. The variable domain in full, completed from reference TRBV7-2 and TRBJ2-5, reads GAGVSQSPSNKVTEKGKDVELRCDPISGHTALYWYRQSLGQGLEFLIYFQGNSAPDKSGLPSDRFSAERTGGSVSTLTIQRTQQEDSAVYLCASSLALLLGGGKETQYFGPGTRLLVL.

The chain is built from TRBV12-2 and TRBJ2-7; TRBD1 reflects the table's D call only, with no check against the DNA. TRBV12-2 is assigned pseudogene status. The CDR3 covers 19 residues. As DNA, the CDR3 is TGTGCAAGTCGCTTAGAGGGAACAGGGGTCCCATCTGGGCGCTACGAGCAGTACTTC. Amino acid sequence: CASRLEGTGVPSGRYEQYF.

This chain uses TRBV7-8 with TRBJ2-5; TRBD1 aligns across 7 bases. The CDR3 consists of 14 residues. V shed 5 bases and J 2 bases; nucleotides not matched to a gene: 5. Germline CDR1 SGHVS, CDR2 FQNEAQ. The CDR3 loop is CASSQDRPQETQYF. The DNA for the CDR3 is TGTGCCAGCAGCCAGGACAGGCCTCAAGAGACCCAGTACTTC.

This clone was seen a few times. Distinct nucleotide sequences in the sample also encode this CDR3. The chain joins TRBV7-9 to TRBJ2-7; D is unresolved. V was trimmed by 5 bases and J by 2 bases, leaving 4 bases between them. Per the germline V gene, CDR1 is SEHNR and CDR2 is FQNEAQ (reference sequence). This CDR3 spans 11 amino acids. The CDR3: CASSLTYEQYF. The CDR3 DNA reads as TGTGCCAGCAGCCTTACCTACGAGCAGTACTTC.

V and J are TRBV7-3 and TRBJ2-2; maybe TRBD1 (6 bases). The CDR3 has 14 amino acids. Looked up from germline, CDR1 is SGHTA and CDR2 is FQGTGA. The germline V and J ends were trimmed by 4 bases and 1 base, with 7 bases remaining between them. CDR3 bases: TGTGCCAGCAGCTCGGGACAGAACACCGGGGAGCTGTTTTTT. It specifies CASSSGQNTGELFF.

This chain links TRBV27 with TRBJ2-1; TRBD2 aligns across 12 bases. V lost 2 bases and J lost 1; bases outside the gene matches: 6. CDR3 length: 18 amino acids. Germline CDR1 MNHEY, CDR2 SMNVEV (reference sequence). CDR3 sequence reads: CASSLRLAGGTSYNEQFF. In DNA form, the CDR3 reads TGTGCCAGCAGTTTACGGCTAGCGGGAGGGACTTCCTACAATGAGCAGTTCTTC.

To note about this clone: Its ends do not fully match the called genes, so a read error is possible. The chain links TRBV7-9 to TRBJ1-4; maybe TRBD1 (5 bases). The V gene's germline CDR1 is SEHNR and CDR2 FQNEAQ (reference sequence). The CDR3 is made up of 15 amino acids. The CDR3 nucleotides read TGTGCCAGCAGCGAAGGGGACTATTCTAAGGAAAAACTGTTTTTT. Encoded protein: CASSEGDYSKEKLFF.

V usage is TRBV27 and J usage is TRBJ2-7, with 11 positions matching TRBD2. CDR3 length: 18 amino acids. The germline V gene encodes CDR1 MNHEY and CDR2 SMNVEV (reference sequence). With V trimmed by 3 bases and J by 2 bases, 12 bases remained unmatched. The CDR3 reads CASSLAVLAGANTYEQYF. The CDR3 coding sequence is TGTGCCAGCAGTTTGGCTGTACTAGCGGGGGCTAATACCTACGAGCAGTACTTC.

The chain carries TRBV20-1 and TRBJ2-3, with a tentative D call TRBD1 (6 bases). Trimming pared 2 bases from V and 6 bases from J, leaving 6 bases between. The V gene's germline CDR1 is DFQATT and CDR2 SNEGSKA (reference sequence). The CDR3 spans 11 residues. CDR3 in amino acids: CSARRGDTQYF. The CDR3 nucleotides are TGCAGTGCTAGAAGGGGGGATACGCAGTATTTT.

This clone appeared a single time. The J gene is TRBJ2-7, the V gene TRBV29-1; D is perhaps TRBD1 (7 bases). Germline CDR1 is SQVTM and CDR2 is ANQGSEA. This CDR3 region has 14 residues. V was trimmed by 7 bases and J by 2 bases, leaving 18 bases between them. CDR3 DNA: TGCAGCGGAGGGGACTGGGACAGACCCTACGAGCAGTACTTC. This sequence encodes CSGGDWDRPYEQYF.

Comment on this clone: At one end the junction does not follow the germline gene, possibly because of a read error. As DNA, the CDR3 is TGTGCTAGCAGCCTAGCCGGGACAGACAGGGAGACCCAGTACTTC. Its translation: CASSLAGTDRETQYF. The rearrangement joins TRBV7-7 to TRBJ2-5, with 7 bases matching TRBD1. This CDR3 region has 15 residues. From germline, CDR1 is SSHAT and CDR2 FNYEAQ (reference sequence).